This T cell receptor beta chain was found in a study of regulatory T cells in long-lasting Graves disease. Time point specified: persistent/refractory GD, antithyroid drugs over 5 years with positive TRAb. PBMC RNA served as the TCR library source. Guidelines of the American Thyroid Association were used to diagnose Graves' disease. Patients came through an endocrinology department, and that department was in Xi'an, China. Germline V gene data show CDR1 as SGHRS and CDR2 as YFSETQ. The CDR3 loop spans 15 amino acids. The ends lost 3 bases at V and 6 bases at J; junction bases unmatched: 5. Investigators prepared the TCR beta libraries by applying iRepertoire HTBI primers and Arm-PCR of CDR3 regions. Using its own MiXCR run on the multiplex PCR reads, TCRdb lists one record per CDR3 protein. The sample has about 430,000 distinct CDR3 sequences; 21% are singletons.

The specimen comprised peripheral blood mononuclear cells (PBMCs), sampled when the disease was refractory, from a patient treated with antithyroid drugs. The chain is built from TRBV5-1 and TRBJ1-4, with 10 bases that match TRBD1. The TCR comes from a female donor with Graves disease. This CDR3 is CASSSAGTGDEKLFF. The CDR3 DNA follows: TGCGCCAGCAGCTCCGCCGGGACAGGGGATGAAAAACTGTTTTTT.